This entry lists 22 T cell receptor beta chains sequenced from one sample in a study of OX40 agonist ivuxolimab in advanced cancers. Here immunoSEQ multiplex PCR was the method, and the copy in TCRdb shows in-frame clones only, minus some. The sample lists roughly 60,000 clones, 80% to 90% occurring once. The source was CD4+ or CD8+ T cells sorted from blood, collected in a trial of the OX40 agonist ivuxolimab. The receptors were sampled from an adult with an advanced solid tumor such as melanoma, head and neck, liver or kidney cancer.

The V call is TRBV15, the J call TRBJ1-5; D not resolved. The CDR3 sequence is 14 residues long. Between the trimmed V and J ends, which lost 4 bases and 2 bases, there was a span of 9 bases. The germline gives CDR1 LNHNV, CDR2 YYDKDF (reference sequence). The CDR3 spells CATSIRAGNQPQHF. The CDR3 bases are TGTGCCACCAGCATAAGGGCTGGCAATCAGCCCCAGCATTTT.

The chain combines TRBV2 with TRBJ2-3, with a possible D match to TRBD2 (6 bases). CDR1 is SNHLY and CDR2 is FYNNEI in the germline V gene. The V end was cut by 5 bases, the J end by 1 base, with 10 bases between. The CDR3 length is 14 residues. CDR3 residues: CASSPGTGTDTQYF. The CDR3 region has the DNA TGTGCCAGCAGTCCCGGGACTGGCACAGATACGCAGTATTTT.

Details on this clone: Relative to the germline gene, one junction end is altered; a read error may explain this. V gene TRBV7-3 combines with J gene TRBJ2-1, with D perhaps matching TRBD2 (6 bases). Germline CDR1 reads SGHTA; CDR2 reads FQGTGA. The CDR3 loop spans 13 amino acids. This CDR3 reads CPAGRSSYNEQFF. DNA of the CDR3: TGCCCCGCGGGGAGGAGCTCCTACAATGAGCAGTTCTTC. The whole variable domain, filled in from reference TRBV7-3 and TRBJ2-1, reads GAGVSQTPSNKVTEKGKYVELRCDPISGHTALYWYRQSLGQGPEFLIYFQGTGAADDSGLPNDRFFAVRPEGSVSTLKIQRTERGDSAVYLCPAGRSSYNEQFFGPGTRLTVL.

V gene TRBV27 combines with J gene TRBJ1-2, with TRBD1 matching over 7 bases. The CDR3 contains 12 residues. Looked up from germline, CDR1 is MNHEY and CDR2 is SMNVEV (reference sequence). The V and J ends lost 5 bases and 8 bases, in that order; junction bases with no gene match: 5. The CDR3: CASSTTGEGYTF. The CDR3 region has the DNA TGTGCCAGCAGTACAACAGGGGAAGGCTACACCTTC.

This chain links TRBV6-1 with TRBJ1-6; D is undetermined. The length of the CDR3 is 13 residues. V was shortened by 4 bases and J by 8 bases, with 9 bases between the two germline ends. From germline, CDR1 is MNHNS and CDR2 SASEGT. CDR3 in amino acids: CASSVLRDSPLHF. The CDR3 nucleotides are TGTGCCAGCAGTGTACTGAGGGATTCACCCCTCCACTTT.

The CDR3 here is CATSRDSVETQYF. CDR3 DNA: TGTGCCACCAGCAGAGATTCGGTGGAGACCCAGTACTTC. The chain combines TRBV15 with TRBJ2-5, with D unclear. This CDR3 is 13 amino acids long. V was trimmed by 0 bases and J by 5 bases, leaving 7 bases between them. CDR1 and CDR2 (germline): LNHNV, YYDKDF (reference sequence). The whole variable domain, remainder taken from reference TRBV15 and TRBJ2-5, is DAMVIQNPRYQVTQFGKPVTLSCSQTLNHNVMYWYQQKSSQAPKLLFHYYDKDFNNEADTPDNFQSRRPNTSFCFLDIRSPGLGDTAMYLCATSRDSVETQYFGPGTRLLVL.

V usage is TRBV6-1 and J usage is TRBJ2-1, with unresolved D. CDR3 length: 14 amino acids. Germline-derived CDR1 and CDR2 are MNHNS and SASEGT. The ends were cut back, 2 bases at V and 12 bases at J, with 17 bases in the middle. This CDR3 reads CASSESGWTRRQFF. The CDR3 DNA sequence: TGTGCCAGCAGTGAATCGGGTTGGACGCGCCGGCAGTTCTTC.

The V and J genes are TRBV5-5 and TRBJ2-2, with 10 bases matching TRBD1. The length of the CDR3 is 20 residues. Germline loops: CDR1 SGHKS, CDR2 YYEKEE (reference sequence). The ends lost 0 bases at V and 4 bases at J; junction bases unmatched: 15. The CDR3 bases are TGTGCCAGCAGCTTGGAAGTTTTAATGGGGACAGGGGCAGGCACCGGGGAGCTGTTTTTT. Translated: CASSLEVLMGTGAGTGELFF.

This clone was seen only a few times. The chain has TRBV4-1 and TRBJ2-5; D uncertain. Germline values: CDR1 MGHRA, CDR2 YSYEKL. Deletions cut 0 bases from V and 9 bases from J, with 14 bases between. The CDR3 contains 14 residues. CDR3 in amino acids: CASSQEAIQRAQYF. As DNA, the CDR3 is TGCGCCAGCAGCCAAGAAGCGATACAAAGGGCCCAGTACTTC.

This clone was recorded only once. The chain combines TRBV19 with TRBJ2-5; D is uncertain. CDR3 size: 15 residues. CDR1 is LNHDA and CDR2 is SQIVND in the germline V gene (reference sequence). V was cut by 0 bases and J by 4 bases, with 12 bases left in between. CDR3 sequence (DNA): TGTGCCAGTAGTATAGAGGCCCTACCCCGAGAGACCCAGTACTTC. Translating gives CASSIEALPRETQYF.

In its sample, this clone was seen once. The rearrangement links TRBV5-6 to TRBJ2-3; D remains unclear. Trimming stripped 4 bases from V and 0 bases from J, with 12 bases between. CDR1 SGHDT and CDR2 YYEEEE come from the germline V gene. The CDR3 has 15 amino acids. In nucleotides, the CDR3 is TGTGCCAGCAGCCCTTACGCAGTGAGCACAGATACGCAGTATTTT. This gives the protein CASSPYAVSTDTQYF.

The chain uses TRBV13 and TRBJ2-5; 8 bases align to TRBD1. CDR3 length: 16 residues. Per germline, CDR1 PRHDT and CDR2 FYEKMQ (reference sequence). V lost 0 bases to trimming and J lost 4 bases; unmatched junction nucleotides: 7. Here the CDR3 DNA reads TGTGCCAGCAGCTTAGGGGGCAGGGGGCTAGCAGAGACCCAGTACTTC. It encodes CASSLGGRGLAETQYF.

The chain combines TRBV30 with TRBJ2-3, with 9 bases matching TRBD2. The length of the CDR3 is 14 residues. Germline lookup yields CDR1 GTSNPN and CDR2 SVGIG (reference sequence). J gave up 4 bases and V 8 bases, and 10 bases lay outside the gene matches. The CDR3 DNA reads TGTGCCCGGGGGGTAGCGGGAGCGGCAGATACGCAGTATTTT. It codes for CARGVAGAADTQYF.

CDR3 sequence reads: CASSRERQETQYF. The CDR3 coding sequence is TGTGCCAGCAGCAGAGAGAGACAAGAGACCCAGTACTTC. The chain links TRBV7-2 to TRBJ2-5, with D unclear. Between the trimmed V and J ends, which lost 5 bases and 2 bases, there was a span of 9 bases. This CDR3 has 13 residues. CDR1 SGHTA and CDR2 FQGNSA come from the germline V gene.

The chain uses TRBV6-5 and TRBJ2-1, with 9 bases aligning to TRBD1. The CDR3 runs 15 residues. J lost 6 bases, V lost 0 bases, and 3 bases had no gene match. Germline V gene sequence: CDR1 MNHEY, CDR2 SVGAGI. The CDR3 spells CASSYSGQGFNEQFF. CDR3 sequence (DNA): TGTGCCAGCAGTTACTCGGGACAGGGATTCAATGAGCAGTTCTTC.

This clone was detected only a few times. The chain has TRBV5-4 and TRBJ1-2, with 7 bases fitting TRBD1. V shed 0 bases, J shed 4 bases, and the junction held 3 bases outside the gene matches. The germline gives CDR1 SGHNT, CDR2 YYREEE (reference sequence). The CDR3 runs to 14 residues. In DNA, the CDR3 is TGTGCCAGCAGCTTGGAGGGGGCGCCCTATGGCTACACCTTC. Translation: CASSLEGAPYGYTF. Based on the CDR3 plus reference TRBV5-4 and TRBJ1-2, the full variable domain is ETGVTQSPTHLIKTRGQQVTLRCSSQSGHNTVSWYQQALGQGPQFIFQYYREEENGRGNFPPRFSGLQFPNYSSELNVNALELDDSALYLCASSLEGAPYGYTFGSGTRLTVV.

Only a few counts were recorded for this clone. V usage is TRBV2 and J usage is TRBJ1-3, with D maybe TRBD1 (6 bases). Looked up from germline, CDR1 is SNHLY and CDR2 is FYNNEI. V lost 6 bases and J lost 0, with 9 bases in between. The CDR3 sequence is 14 residues long. As DNA, the CDR3 is TGTGCCAGCAGAGACAGGTACTCTGGAAACACCATATATTTT. Encoded protein: CASRDRYSGNTIYF.

This chain links TRBV5-1 with TRBJ1-5, with 8 bases that match TRBD1. After removal of 0 bases from V and 0 bases from J, the junction contained 5 bases not matched to a gene. The CDR3 is 17 amino acids. From germline, CDR1 is SGHRS and CDR2 YFSETQ. CDR3 nucleotide sequence: TGCGCCAGCAGCTTGGGTACAGGGGGACCTAGCAATCAGCCCCAGCATTTT. Amino acid sequence: CASSLGTGGPSNQPQHF.

The rearrangement uses TRBV4-1 and TRBJ1-1, with D perhaps TRBD1 (5 bases). V lost 0 bases to trimming and J lost 0 bases, with 8 bases between them. Germline V gene lookup returns CDR1 MGHRA and CDR2 YSYEKL. The CDR3 length is 15 residues. CDR3: CASSQDWGMNTEAFF. CDR3 sequence (DNA): TGCGCCAGCAGCCAAGATTGGGGGATGAACACTGAAGCTTTCTTT.

The chain links TRBV10-3 to TRBJ2-5, with D uncertain. This CDR3 is 13 amino acids long. V was trimmed by 6 bases and J by 5 bases, leaving 13 bases between them. From germline, CDR1 is ENHRY and CDR2 SYGVKD. The CDR3 reads CAISPSLRETQYF. The CDR3 region has the DNA TGTGCCATCAGCCCGAGTCTTCGGGAGACCCAGTACTTC.

The J gene is TRBJ2-3, the V gene TRBV6-5, with TRBD2 identical over 12 bases. Trimming took 5 bases from V and 7 from J; bases not matched to a gene: 4. This CDR3 region has 14 residues. The germline V gene has CDR1 MNHEY and CDR2 SVGAGI. CDR3 sequence reads: CASSPGTSGYTQYF. The CDR3 DNA reads as TGTGCCAGCAGTCCCGGGACTAGCGGGTATACGCAGTATTTT.

The chain has TRBV7-9 and TRBJ2-1; no clear D gene. CDR1 SEHNR and CDR2 FQNEAQ come from the germline V gene (reference sequence). The CDR3 has 11 amino acids. Trimming removed 5 bases from V and 9 bases from J, with 8 bases in between. The CDR3 here is CASSLWSEQFF. CDR3 in DNA: TGTGCCAGCAGCCTGTGGTCTGAGCAGTTCTTC. The full variable domain, with the rest looked up from reference TRBV7-9 and TRBJ2-1, is DTGVSQNPRHKITKRGQNVTFRCDPISEHNRLYWYRQTLGQGPEFLTYFQNEAQLEKSRLLSDRFSAERPKGSFSTLEIQRTEQGDSAMYLCASSLWSEQFFGPGTRLTVL.